This T cell receptor (beta chain) was found in a study of lymphopenia after photon versus proton radiotherapy. The study's findings and limits: Larger post-nadir TCR diversity loss correlated inversely with survival in deceased patients.

Germline CDR1 is MDHEN and CDR2 is SYDVKM. V was pared by 6 bases and J by 7 bases, with 12 bases between. The CDR3 runs to 13 residues. With regard to this clone: Its specificity is unknown.

Libraries were prepared by immunoSEQ multiplex PCR; TCRdb keeps only in-frame clonotypes and omits some of them. The table has about 35,000 clones, about 94% seen once; the top ten hold 12% to 15%. Source: peripheral blood, taken from a patient treated with photon-based radiotherapy. J is TRBJ1-4 and V is TRBV28; D possibly corresponds to TRBD1 (5 bases). This sequence originates from a man aged 55 to 70 with cholangiocarcinoma. CDR3 DNA sequence: TGTGCCAGCAGAAGGGCGGGGCCTGAAAAACTGTTTTTT. Residues: CASRRAGPEKLFF.